The 12 T cell receptor beta chains below come from one sample, sequenced in a study of a mutant IDH1 vaccine in newly diagnosed glioma. Specified time point: week 23, last vaccination. All doses held 300 ug of mutant IDH1 20-mer peptide, with topical imiquimod. Clones were read by immunoSEQ multiplex PCR, and TCRdb kept only the in-frame ones, dropping some. The sample shows 40,000 or so clones, 84% of them seen only once. For these TCRs, the target antigens are not known. The sample here was PBMCs, taken from a glioma patient whose treatment included an IDH1 peptide vaccine. Receptors originate from a woman aged 18-29 years with glioma. Some clones in this sample may be carry-over from other donors' samples.

The chain recombines TRBV6-1 with TRBJ1-1, with D uncertain. V was shortened by 3 bases and J by 5 bases, with 19 bases between the two germline ends. The germline V gene has CDR1 MNHNS and CDR2 SASEGT. CDR3 size: 16 residues. The CDR3 spells CASSEDYKGKGTEAFF. The CDR3 region has the DNA TGTGCCAGCAGTGAGGATTACAAGGGAAAAGGGACTGAAGCTTTCTTT.

V usage is TRBV7-2 and J usage is TRBJ2-7; TRBD2 matches 11 bases. V lost 5 bases to trimming and J lost 6 bases; unmatched junction nucleotides: 12. In germline, CDR1 is SGHTA, CDR2 FQGNSA. This CDR3 region has 16 residues. DNA for the CDR3: TGTGCCAGCAGCCACAACTCCCTAGCGGGGGGATTCGAGCAGTACTTC. Its translation is CASSHNSLAGGFEQYF.

The rearrangement links TRBV5-1 to TRBJ2-3, with D perhaps given as TRBD1 or TRBD2 (5 bases each). The V and J ends lost 4 bases and 2 bases respectively, with 14 bases between them. The CDR3 length is 15 residues. Looked up from germline, CDR1 is SGHRS and CDR2 is YFSETQ. The CDR3: CASSPLGRFTDTQYF. As DNA, the CDR3 is TGCGCCAGCAGCCCTTTGGGACGCTTCACAGATACGCAGTATTTT.

The chain links TRBV6-1 to TRBJ1-1; D not certain. Germline CDR1 and CDR2: MNHNS and SASEGT. The V end lost 2 bases, the J end lost 10 bases, and 11 bases lay between the germline ends. This CDR3 has 12 residues. The CDR3 sequence: CASSEKGPGAFF. The CDR3, as DNA: TGTGCCAGCAGTGAAAAGGGTCCGGGAGCTTTCTTT.

The rearrangement joins TRBV5-1 to TRBJ2-1; D is perhaps TRBD1 or TRBD2 (5 bases each). The CDR3 has 14 residues. V was trimmed by 3 bases and J by 3 bases, leaving 10 bases between them. Per the germline V gene, CDR1 is SGHRS and CDR2 is YFSETQ. The DNA of the CDR3 is TGCGCCAGCAGCTCGGGGCAGGGCTACAATGAGCAGTTCTTC. Translation: CASSSGQGYNEQFF.

The J gene is TRBJ2-2, the V gene TRBV7-6; the match to TRBD2 covers 12 bases. The germline V gene encodes CDR1 SGHVS and CDR2 FNYEAQ. J gave up 3 bases and V 0 bases, and 2 bases lay outside the gene matches. There are 17 residues in the CDR3. The CDR3, as DNA: TGTGCCAGCAGCTTAGCGTCTAGCGGGAGGGACACCGGGGAGCTGTTTTTT. Its translation is CASSLASSGRDTGELFF.

The rearrangement joins TRBV14 to TRBJ1-4; D gene unclear. CDR3 size: 16 residues. The germline CDR1 and CDR2 sequences are SGHDN and FVKESK. The V end lost 0 bases, the J end lost 0 bases, and 8 bases lay between the germline ends. The CDR3: CASSQEPGSTNEKLFF. The CDR3 DNA is TGTGCCAGCAGCCAAGAACCGGGGTCAACTAATGAAAAACTGTTTTTT. Full variable domain (rest looked up from reference TRBV14 and TRBJ1-4): EAGVTQFPSHSVIEKGQTVTLRCDPISGHDNLYWYRRVMGKEIKFLLHFVKESKQDESGMPNNRFLAERTGGTYSTLKVQPAELEDSGVYFCASSQEPGSTNEKLFFGSGTQLSVL.

V is TRBV29-1 and J is TRBJ1-2; D call uncertain. The V end lost 4 bases, the J end lost 8 bases, and 14 bases lay between the germline ends. Per the germline V gene, CDR1 is SQVTM and CDR2 is ANQGSEA. The CDR3 is 12 residues long. In DNA form, the CDR3 reads TGCAGCGTTGGGGCGGGGTACGGAGGCTACACCTTC. Encoded protein: CSVGAGYGGYTF.

The chain recombines TRBV19 with TRBJ2-7, with D maybe TRBD1 (5 bases). Germline V gene data show CDR1 as LNHDA and CDR2 as SQIVND (reference sequence). V lost 5 bases to trimming and J lost 1 base, with 9 bases between them. The CDR3 length is 13 residues. The CDR3 loop reads CASSYRTSYEQYF. For the CDR3, the DNA is TGTGCCAGTAGTTACCGGACATCCTACGAGCAGTACTTC.

The chain links TRBV14 to TRBJ1-2; TRBD1 matches at 10 bases. Looked up from germline, CDR1 is SGHDN and CDR2 is FVKESK. This CDR3 is 15 amino acids long. V was clipped by 3 bases and J by 4 bases; unmatched bases: 5. CDR3 in amino acids: CASSQTGGGRYGYTF. DNA for the CDR3: TGTGCCAGCAGCCAGACAGGGGGCGGACGCTATGGCTACACCTTC.

The rearrangement uses TRBV19 and TRBJ2-2; D might be TRBD1 or TRBD2, each matching 5 bases. Germline V gene sequence: CDR1 LNHDA, CDR2 SQIVND (reference sequence). Deletions cut 6 bases from V and 12 bases from J, with 11 bases between. This CDR3 has 11 amino acids. The CDR3 sequence is CASSPGPKLFF. CDR3 bases: TGTGCCAGTAGCCCGGGACCAAAGCTGTTTTTT. Drawing the rest from reference TRBV19 and TRBJ2-2, the complete variable domain is DGGITQSPKYLFRKEGQNVTLSCEQNLNHDAMYWYRQDPGQGLRLIYYSQIVNDFQKGDIAEGYSVSREKKESFPLTVTSAQKNPTAFYLCASSPGPKLFFGEGSRLTVL.

This sequence joins TRBV4-1 and TRBJ1-5; 9 positions agree with TRBD1. The CDR3 spans 18 residues. Germline CDR1 MGHRA, CDR2 YSYEKL. The V gene end was trimmed by 0 bases and the J gene end by 0 bases; junction bases not matched to a gene: 6. The CDR3 is CASSQERDRADSNQPQHF. The CDR3 coding sequence is TGCGCCAGCAGCCAAGAAAGGGACAGGGCTGATAGCAATCAGCCCCAGCATTTT.